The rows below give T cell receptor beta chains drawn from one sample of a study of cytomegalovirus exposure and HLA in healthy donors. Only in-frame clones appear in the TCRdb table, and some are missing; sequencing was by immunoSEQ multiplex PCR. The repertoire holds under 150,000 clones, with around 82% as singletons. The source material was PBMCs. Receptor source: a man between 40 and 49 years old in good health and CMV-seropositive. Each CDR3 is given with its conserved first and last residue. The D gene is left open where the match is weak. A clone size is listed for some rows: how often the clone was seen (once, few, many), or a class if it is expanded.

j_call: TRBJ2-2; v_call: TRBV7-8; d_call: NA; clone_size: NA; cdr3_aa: CASAPGGQNTGELFF; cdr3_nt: TGTGCCAGCGCCCCGGGGGGACAGAACACCGGGGAGCTGTTTTTT
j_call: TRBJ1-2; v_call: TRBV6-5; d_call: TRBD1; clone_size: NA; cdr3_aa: CASSYSWTGNYGYTF; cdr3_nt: TGTGCCAGCAGTTACTCCTGGACAGGGAACTATGGCTACACCTTC
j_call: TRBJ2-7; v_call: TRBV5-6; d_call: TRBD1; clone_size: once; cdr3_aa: CASSPLGQGEREQYF; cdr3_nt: TGTGCCAGCAGCCCCCTTGGGCAGGGGGAGCGGGAGCAGTACTTC
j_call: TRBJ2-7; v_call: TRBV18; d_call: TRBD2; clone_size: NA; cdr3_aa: CASSPPAGGRYEQYF; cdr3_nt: TGTGCCAGCTCACCCCCGGCGGGGGGCAGGTACGAGCAGTACTTC
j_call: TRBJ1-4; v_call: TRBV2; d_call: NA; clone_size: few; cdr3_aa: CASIAQDEKLFF; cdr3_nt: TGTGCCAGCATCGCCCAGGATGAAAAACTGTTTTTT
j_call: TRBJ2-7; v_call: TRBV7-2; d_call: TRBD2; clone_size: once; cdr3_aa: CASSTLAGGHEQYF; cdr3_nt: TGTGCCAGCAGCACACTGGCGGGGGGGCACGAGCAGTACTTC
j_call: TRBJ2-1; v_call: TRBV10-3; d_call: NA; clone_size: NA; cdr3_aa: CAHQGIGNEQFF; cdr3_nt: TGTGCCCATCAGGGGATTGGCAATGAGCAGTTCTTC
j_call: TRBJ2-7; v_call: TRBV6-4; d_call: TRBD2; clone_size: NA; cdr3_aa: CARGMTSGEAYEQYF; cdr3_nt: TGTGCCAGAGGTATGACTAGCGGGGAAGCCTACGAGCAGTACTTC
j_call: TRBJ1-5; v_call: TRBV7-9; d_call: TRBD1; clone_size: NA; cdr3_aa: CASSLSGGSNQPQHF; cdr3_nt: TGTGCCAGCAGCTTATCAGGGGGAAGCAATCAGCCCCAGCATTTT
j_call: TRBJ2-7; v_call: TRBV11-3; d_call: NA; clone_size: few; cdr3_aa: CASSLAAGANEQYF; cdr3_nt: TGTGCCAGCAGCTTAGCGGCGGGGGCGAACGAGCAGTACTTC
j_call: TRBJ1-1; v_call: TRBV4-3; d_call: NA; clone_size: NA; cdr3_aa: CASSHRQSGEAFF; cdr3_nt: TGCGCCAGCAGTCACAGGCAGTCGGGTGAAGCTTTCTTT
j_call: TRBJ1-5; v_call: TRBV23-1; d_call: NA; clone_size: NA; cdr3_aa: CASSQKVRINQPQHF; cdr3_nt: TGCGCCAGCAGTCAAAAGGTCAGGATAAATCAGCCCCAGCATTTT
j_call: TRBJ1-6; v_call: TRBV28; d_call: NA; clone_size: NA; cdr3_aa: CASSLKQINSPLHF; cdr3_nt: TGTGCCAGCAGTTTGAAACAGATTAATTCACCCCTCCACTTT
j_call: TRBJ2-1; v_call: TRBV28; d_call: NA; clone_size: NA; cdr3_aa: CASSLIGLGRRTKHEQFF; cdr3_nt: TGTGCCAGCAGTTTAATTGGTCTAGGCAGGAGGACTAAACATGAGCAGTTCTTC
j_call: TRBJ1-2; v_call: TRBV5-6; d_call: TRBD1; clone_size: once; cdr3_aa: CASSLDRANYGYTF; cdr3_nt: TGTGCCAGCAGCCTGGACAGGGCTAACTATGGCTACACCTTC
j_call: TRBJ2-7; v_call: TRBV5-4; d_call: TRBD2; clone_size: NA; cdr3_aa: CASSRELAGVAEQYF; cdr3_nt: TGTGCCAGCAGCCGGGAGCTAGCGGGAGTTGCGGAGCAGTACTTC
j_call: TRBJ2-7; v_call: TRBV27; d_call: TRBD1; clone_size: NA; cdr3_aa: CASSLPQGVYEQYF; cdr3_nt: TGTGCCAGCAGTCTTCCCCAGGGGGTCTACGAGCAGTACTTC
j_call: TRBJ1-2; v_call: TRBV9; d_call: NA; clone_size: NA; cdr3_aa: CASSVAGAANYGYTF; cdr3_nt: TGTGCCAGCAGCGTAGCTGGGGCGGCTAACTATGGCTACACCTTC
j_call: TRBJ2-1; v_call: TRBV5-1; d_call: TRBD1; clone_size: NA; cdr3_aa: CASSLRLQGANNEQFF; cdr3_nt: TGCGCCAGCAGCCTCCGTTTACAGGGGGCAAACAATGAGCAGTTCTTC
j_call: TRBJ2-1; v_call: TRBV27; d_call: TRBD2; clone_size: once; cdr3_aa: CASSPGLAGGYNEQFF; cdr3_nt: TGTGCCAGCAGCCCGGGACTAGCGGGGGGATACAATGAGCAGTTCTTC
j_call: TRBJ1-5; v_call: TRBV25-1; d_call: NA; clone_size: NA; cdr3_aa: CASGPPVGQGNQPQHF; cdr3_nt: TGTGCCAGCGGTCCCCCGGTAGGTCAGGGCAATCAGCCCCAGCATTTT
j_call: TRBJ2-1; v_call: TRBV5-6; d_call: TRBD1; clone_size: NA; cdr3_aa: CASSLGTGDVFF; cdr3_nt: TGTGCCAGCAGCTTGGGGACAGGGGATGTGTTCTTC
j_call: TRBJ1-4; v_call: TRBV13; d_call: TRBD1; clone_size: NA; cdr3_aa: CASSLAEQGANEKLFF; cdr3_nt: TGTGCCAGCAGCTTAGCTGAACAGGGGGCTAATGAAAAACTGTTTTTT
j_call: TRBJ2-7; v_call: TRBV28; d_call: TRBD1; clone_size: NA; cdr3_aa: CASQGTELSYEQYF; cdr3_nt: TGTGCCAGCCAAGGGACAGAACTCTCCTACGAGCAGTACTTC
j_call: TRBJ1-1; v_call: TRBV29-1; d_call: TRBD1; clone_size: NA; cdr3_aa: CSVTTGAGEAFF; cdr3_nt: TGCAGCGTTACGACAGGGGCGGGTGAAGCTTTCTTT
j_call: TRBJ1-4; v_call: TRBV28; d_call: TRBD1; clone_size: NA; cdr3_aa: CASRRTGAAREKLFF; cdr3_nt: TGTGCCAGCAGACGAACAGGGGCCGCCCGCGAAAAACTGTTTTTT
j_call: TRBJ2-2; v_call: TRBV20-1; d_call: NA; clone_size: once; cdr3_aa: CSAPRTGELFF; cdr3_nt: TGCAGTGCTCCTCGGACCGGGGAGCTGTTTTTT
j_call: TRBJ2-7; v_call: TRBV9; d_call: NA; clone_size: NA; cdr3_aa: CASSLDSSTGNEQYF; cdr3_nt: TGTGCCAGCAGCCTGGACAGCTCCACGGGAAACGAGCAGTACTTC
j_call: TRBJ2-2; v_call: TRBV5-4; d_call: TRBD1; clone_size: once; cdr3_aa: CASSLQGANTGELFF; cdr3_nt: TGTGCCAGCAGCTTGCAGGGGGCGAACACCGGGGAGCTGTTTTTT
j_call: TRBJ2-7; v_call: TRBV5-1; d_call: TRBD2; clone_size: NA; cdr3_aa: CASRYGGSYEQYF; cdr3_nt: TGCGCCAGCAGGTACGGGGGGTCCTACGAGCAGTACTTC
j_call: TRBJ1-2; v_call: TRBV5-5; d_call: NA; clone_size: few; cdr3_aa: CASSLTLKGYTF; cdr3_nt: TGTGCCAGCAGCTTAACTTTGAAGGGCTACACCTTC
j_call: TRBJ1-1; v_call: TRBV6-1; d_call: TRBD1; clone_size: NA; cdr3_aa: CASRTDRGNTEAFF; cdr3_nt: TGTGCCAGCAGAACGGACAGGGGGAACACTGAAGCTTTCTTT
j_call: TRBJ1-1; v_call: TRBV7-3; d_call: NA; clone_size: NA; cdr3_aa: CASSLYPIGAMNTEAFF; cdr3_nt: TGTGCCAGCAGCCTCTACCCGATCGGAGCCATGAACACTGAAGCTTTCTTT
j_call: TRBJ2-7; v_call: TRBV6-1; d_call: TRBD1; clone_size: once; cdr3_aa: CASRPTTGVYEQYF; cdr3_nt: TGTGCCAGCAGGCCCACGACAGGGGTGTACGAGCAGTACTTC
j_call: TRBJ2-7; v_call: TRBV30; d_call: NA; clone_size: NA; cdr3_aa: CALGHRPVLPGEQYF; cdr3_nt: TGTGCCTTGGGCCACAGGCCCGTCCTCCCTGGCGAGCAGTACTTC
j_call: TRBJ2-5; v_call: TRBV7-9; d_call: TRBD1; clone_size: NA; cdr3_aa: CASSLQTGAGTQYF; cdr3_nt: TGTGCCAGCAGCCTTCAGACAGGGGCCGGGACCCAGTACTTC
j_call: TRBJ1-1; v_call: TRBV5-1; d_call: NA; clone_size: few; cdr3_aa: CASSLSVPNTEAFF; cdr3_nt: TGCGCCAGCAGCTTATCCGTTCCGAACACTGAAGCTTTCTTT
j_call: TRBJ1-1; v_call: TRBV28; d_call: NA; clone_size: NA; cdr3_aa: CASSSPRTGVNTEAFF; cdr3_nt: TGTGCCAGCAGTTCCCCAAGGACTGGAGTGAACACTGAAGCTTTCTTT
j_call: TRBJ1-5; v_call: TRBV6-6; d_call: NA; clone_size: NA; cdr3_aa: CASSYDGGGQPQHF; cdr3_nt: TGTGCCAGCAGTTACGACGGGGGTGGTCAGCCCCAGCATTTT
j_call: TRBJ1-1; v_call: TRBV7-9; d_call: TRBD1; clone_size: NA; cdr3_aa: CASSITRTGEKLNTEAFF; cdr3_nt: TGTGCCAGCAGCATTACGAGGACAGGGGAAAAGCTGAACACTGAAGCTTTCTTT
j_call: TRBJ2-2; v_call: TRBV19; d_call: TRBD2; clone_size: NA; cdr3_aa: CASSKLAGANTGELFF; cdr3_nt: TGTGCCAGTAGTAAACTAGCGGGAGCGAACACCGGGGAGCTGTTTTTT
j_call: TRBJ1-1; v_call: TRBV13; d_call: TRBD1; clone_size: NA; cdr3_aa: CASSTRDRGRGNTEAFF; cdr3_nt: TGTGCCAGCAGCACCAGGGACAGGGGGCGGGGGAACACTGAAGCTTTCTTT
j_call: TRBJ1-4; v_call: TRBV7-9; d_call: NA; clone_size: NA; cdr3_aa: CASSLRSGIEKLFF; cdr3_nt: TGTGCCAGCAGCTTACGCTCGGGGATTGAAAAACTGTTTTTT
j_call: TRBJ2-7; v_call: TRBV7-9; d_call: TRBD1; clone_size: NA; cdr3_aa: CASSFRGTGDSYEQYF; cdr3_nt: TGTGCCAGCAGCTTTCGTGGGACAGGGGATTCCTACGAGCAGTACTTC
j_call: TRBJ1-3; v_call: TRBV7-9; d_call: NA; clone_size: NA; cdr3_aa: CASSLGGSSGNTIYF; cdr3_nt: TGTGCCAGCAGCTTAGGGGGCTCCTCTGGAAACACCATATATTTT
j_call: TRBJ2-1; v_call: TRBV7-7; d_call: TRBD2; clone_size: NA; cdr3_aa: CASSLAASGSASYNEQFF; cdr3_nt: TGTGCTAGCAGCTTAGCGGCTAGCGGGAGCGCCTCCTACAATGAGCAGTTCTTC
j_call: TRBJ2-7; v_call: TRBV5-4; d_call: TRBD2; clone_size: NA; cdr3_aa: CASSYSGSIYEQYF; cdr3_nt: TGTGCCAGCAGCTACAGCGGGAGTATCTACGAGCAGTACTTC
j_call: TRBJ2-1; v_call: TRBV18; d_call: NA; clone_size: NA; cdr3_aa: CASSPPGPGSYNEQFF; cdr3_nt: TGTGCCAGCTCACCACCAGGTCCGGGCTCCTACAATGAGCAGTTCTTC
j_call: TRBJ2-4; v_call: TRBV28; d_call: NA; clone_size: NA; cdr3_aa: CASSSPGGAGNIQYF; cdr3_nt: TGTGCCAGCAGTTCGCCAGGTGGGGCAGGAAACATTCAGTACTTC
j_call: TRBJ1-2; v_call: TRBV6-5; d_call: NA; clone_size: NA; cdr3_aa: CASSPAGNGNGYTF; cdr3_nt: TGTGCCAGCAGTCCAGCGGGGAATGGAAATGGCTACACCTTC
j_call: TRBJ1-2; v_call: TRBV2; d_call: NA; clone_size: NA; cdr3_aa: CASSSLDTPAF; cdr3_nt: TGTGCCAGCAGTTCCCTGGACACTCCTGCCTTC
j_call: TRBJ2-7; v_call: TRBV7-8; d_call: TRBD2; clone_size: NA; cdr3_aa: CASSRDYSYEQYF; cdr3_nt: TGTGCCAGCAGCCGGGACTACTCCTACGAGCAGTACTTC
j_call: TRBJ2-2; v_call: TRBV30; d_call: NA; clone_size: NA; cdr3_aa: CAWSGVVGRRDTGELFF; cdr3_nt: TGTGCCTGGTCAGGGGTGGTGGGCCGACGGGACACCGGGGAGCTGTTTTTT
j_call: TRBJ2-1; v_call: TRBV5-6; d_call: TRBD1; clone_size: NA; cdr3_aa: CASSGLQGAESYNEQFF; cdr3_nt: TGTGCCAGCAGCGGTTTACAGGGGGCTGAGTCCTACAATGAGCAGTTCTTC
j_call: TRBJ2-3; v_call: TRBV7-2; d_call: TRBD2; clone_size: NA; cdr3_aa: CASSLLRASGTTDTQYF; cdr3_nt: TGTGCCAGCAGCTTACTCAGGGCCAGCGGGACGACAGATACGCAGTATTTT
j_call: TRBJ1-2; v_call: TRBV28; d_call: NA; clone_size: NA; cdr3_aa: CASSSNPGGRGYTF; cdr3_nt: TGTGCCAGCAGCTCCAATCCAGGCGGGCGTGGCTACACCTTC
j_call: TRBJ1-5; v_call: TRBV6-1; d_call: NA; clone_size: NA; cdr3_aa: CASSVASDRSQPQHF; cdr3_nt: TGTGCCAGCAGTGTCGCCAGTGACAGAAGCCAGCCCCAGCATTTT
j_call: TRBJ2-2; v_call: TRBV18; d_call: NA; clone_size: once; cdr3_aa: CASSPLGQEGELFF; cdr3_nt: TGTGCCAGCTCACCACTCGGACAAGAAGGGGAGCTGTTTTTT
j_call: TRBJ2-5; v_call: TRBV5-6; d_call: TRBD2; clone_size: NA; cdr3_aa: CASSGTTSGQETQYF; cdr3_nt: TGTGCCAGCAGCGGGACGACTAGCGGGCAAGAGACCCAGTACTTC